The source of this T cell receptor (beta chain) is a study of control samples from healthy donors and cancer patients. The protocol was immunoSEQ multiplex PCR, while the TCRdb copy is restricted to in-frame clones and leaves out a portion. The table lists roughly 84,000 clones, roughly 89% of them singletons. Deletions cut 6 bases from V and 1 base from J, with 9 bases between. CDR3 length equals 13 residues. The germline gives CDR1 MNHNY, CDR2 SVGAGI (reference sequence). The receptor was isolated from a man in his fifties or sixties in good health. V is TRBV6-6 and J is TRBJ1-1; D is unresolved. The sequenced material came from blood. CDR3 in amino acids: CASSSDSNTEAFF. The CDR3, as DNA: TGTGCCAGCAGCTCAGACTCGAACACTGAAGCTTTCTTT.